Listed here are 25 T cell receptor beta chains from one sample, sequenced in a study of cytomegalovirus exposure and HLA in healthy donors. This PCR relied on a set of 60 Vbeta primers and 13 Jbeta primers. Clones were read by immunoSEQ multiplex PCR, and TCRdb kept only the in-frame ones, dropping some. The data hold fewer than 200,000 clones, with roughly 80% observed a single time. Sequencing input: PBMCs. The source of these receptors is a woman between 18 and 29 years old in good health and CMV-seronegative.

This clone was counted a few times. The chain carries TRBV18 and TRBJ2-3; D is perhaps TRBD2 (7 bases). Trimming took 1 base from V and 0 from J, leaving 14 bases between them. The V gene's germline CDR1 is KGHSH and CDR2 LQKENI. The CDR3 runs 17 residues. CDR3 region: CASSPQRGGGSTDTQYF. In DNA form, the CDR3 reads TGTGCCAGCTCACCACAGAGAGGGGGAGGGAGCACAGATACGCAGTATTTT.

This rearrangement joins TRBV5-1 to TRBJ1-3; the D gene is possibly TRBD1 (5 bases). The CDR3 spans 17 residues. Trimming pared 4 bases from V and 0 bases from J, leaving 17 bases between. Germline CDR1 SGHRS, CDR2 YFSETQ. In DNA form, the CDR3 reads TGCGCCAGCAGCGCCAGTCAGGGTGCCTTCTCTGGAAACACCATATATTTT. Protein product: CASSASQGAFSGNTIYF.

This clone was seen once. Its ends do not fully match the called genes, so a read error is possible. The chain combines TRBV6-5 with TRBJ2-1, with 7 bases that match TRBD1. The CDR3 consists of 14 residues. The germline V gene has CDR1 MNHEY and CDR2 SVGAGI. DNA of the CDR3: TGTGCCAGCAGTCGCAATACAGGGGTCAATGGGCAGTTCTTC. Amino acids: CASSRNTGVNGQFF.

The chain carries TRBV7-2 and TRBJ2-1; 11 bases map to TRBD2. Germline V gene sequence: CDR1 SGHTA, CDR2 FQGNSA. The CDR3 consists of 17 residues. The V gene end was trimmed by 5 bases and the J gene end by 6 bases; junction bases not matched to a gene: 12. In nucleotides, the CDR3 is TGTGCCAGCAGCCTTAGTCCAGGACTAGCGGGCCCCAATGAGCAGTTCTTC. Translated, it gives CASSLSPGLAGPNEQFF.

The J gene is TRBJ1-2, the V gene TRBV7-8; D unresolved. V shed 1 base and J shed 0 bases, with 12 bases lying between them. Germline V gene data show CDR1 as SGHVS and CDR2 as FQNEAQ. This CDR3 is built from 16 residues. CDR3 sequence: CASSLDRWATNYGYTF. In nucleotides, the CDR3 is TGTGCCAGCAGCTTAGATAGGTGGGCCACTAACTATGGCTACACCTTC.

V gene TRBV2 combines with J gene TRBJ1-2, with D perhaps matching TRBD1 (5 bases). The length of the CDR3 is 16 residues. Germline V gene lookup returns CDR1 SNHLY and CDR2 FYNNEI. The V and J ends lost 2 bases and 6 bases respectively, with 19 bases between them. CDR3 nucleotides: TGTGCCAGCAGTGAAAATCGACAGTTTAGGTGGGATGGCTACACCTTC. Residues: CASSENRQFRWDGYTF.

In this sample, this clone turned up once. The rearrangement uses TRBV7-2 and TRBJ2-5; D is unclear. The V end was cut by 1 base, the J end by 5 bases, with 5 bases between. Germline V lookup: CDR1 SGHTA, CDR2 FQGNSA. The CDR3 has 12 amino acids. The CDR3 sequence is CASSLVAETQYF. CDR3 nucleotide sequence: TGTGCCAGCAGCTTAGTGGCTGAGACCCAGTACTTC.

The chain uses TRBV2 and TRBJ2-7; maybe TRBD1 (5 bases). There are 14 residues in the CDR3. Trimming pared 7 bases from V and 2 bases from J, leaving 15 bases between. Germline assignment: CDR1 SNHLY and CDR2 FYNNEI. CDR3 in amino acids: CASMSTGHTYEQYF. CDR3 coding DNA: TGTGCCAGCATGTCCACAGGACATACCTACGAGCAGTACTTC. The entire variable domain, with the rest obtained from reference TRBV2 and TRBJ2-7, is as follows: EPEVTQTPSHQVTQMGQEVILRCVPISNHLYFYWYRQILGQKVEFLVSFYNNEISEKSEIFDDQFSVERPDGSNFTLKIRSTKLEDSAMYFCASMSTGHTYEQYFGPGTRLTVT.

The J gene is TRBJ2-3, the V gene TRBV5-4; D may be TRBD2 (5 bases). The germline V gene has CDR1 SGHNT and CDR2 YYREEE (reference sequence). V lost 3 bases, J lost 0 bases, and 11 bases lay in between. CDR3 length: 15 amino acids. The DNA for the CDR3 is TGTGCCAGCAGCTCGGACTTCCCTAGCACAGATACGCAGTATTTT. It encodes CASSSDFPSTDTQYF.

This clone has just one count. The gene calls are TRBV6-1 and TRBJ2-2, with D possibly being TRBD1 (5 bases). CDR3 length: 15 amino acids. The germline V gene has CDR1 MNHNS and CDR2 SASEGT. Trimming removed 8 bases from V and 6 bases from J, with 19 bases in between. The CDR3 region has the DNA TGTGCCAGCGTAAGGGGTACAACCCTCCCCGGGGAGCTGTTTTTT. It codes for CASVRGTTLPGELFF.

This clone was counted only a few times. V is TRBV6-5 and J is TRBJ2-2, with D maybe TRBD1 (6 bases). V dropped 1 base and J dropped 3 bases, with 9 bases sitting between them. The germline V gene encodes CDR1 MNHEY and CDR2 SVGAGI. This CDR3 has 15 residues. The CDR3 here is CASSYWGHYTGELFF. For the CDR3, the DNA is TGTGCCAGCAGTTACTGGGGACACTACACCGGGGAGCTGTTTTTT.

J is TRBJ1-2 and V is TRBV25-1; D not resolved. The V end was cut by 3 bases, the J end by 8 bases, with 13 bases between. Germline CDR1 and CDR2: MGHDK and SYGVNS. This CDR3 region has 13 residues. DNA for the CDR3: TGTGCCAGCAGTGATGGCGCCGACATGGGCTACACCTTC. Its translation is CASSDGADMGYTF.

V gene TRBV5-1 combines with J gene TRBJ2-1, with a possible D match to TRBD1 (6 bases). Germline V gene data show CDR1 as SGHRS and CDR2 as YFSETQ. V was cut by 5 bases and J by 5 bases, with 20 bases left in between. The CDR3 sequence is 16 residues long. The DNA of the CDR3 is TGCGCCAGCAGTCTCCTGGTAGGGGGTGTTGACAATGAGCAGTTCTTC. Protein: CASSLLVGGVDNEQFF.

The rearrangement uses TRBV6-1 and TRBJ1-6, with TRBD1 matching over 8 bases. Germline loops: CDR1 MNHNS, CDR2 SASEGT. CDR3 length: 13 residues. Trimming removed 8 bases from V and 10 bases from J; junction bases left unmatched: 7. The CDR3 region has the DNA TGTGCCAGCGGAGGGACAGGCTACTCACCCCTCCACTTT. This sequence encodes CASGGTGYSPLHF.

The J gene is TRBJ2-3, the V gene TRBV2, with D perhaps TRBD2 (5 bases). Trimming left V 4 bases short and J 5 bases short, with 16 bases between. CDR3 length equals 15 residues. In germline, CDR1 is SNHLY, CDR2 FYNNEI. The DNA for the CDR3 is TGTGCCAGCAGTGCCCAAGGACTCCCCCAAGATACGCAGTATTTT. This encodes CASSAQGLPQDTQYF.

The chain combines TRBV2 with TRBJ2-7; a weak D match, TRBD1 (6 bases). This CDR3 has 14 amino acids. Germline-derived CDR1 and CDR2 are SNHLY and FYNNEI. V shed 1 base and J shed 4 bases, with 11 bases lying between them. CDR3 sequence reads: CASSEDRTEYEQYF. CDR3 sequence (DNA): TGTGCCAGCAGTGAAGATAGGACAGAATACGAGCAGTACTTC.

The chain combines TRBV28 with TRBJ2-4; tentative D call: TRBD1 (6 bases). This CDR3 has 14 amino acids. Germline values: CDR1 MDHEN, CDR2 SYDVKM. The germline V and J ends were trimmed by 3 bases and 7 bases, with 13 bases remaining between them. The CDR3 region has the DNA TGTGCCAGCAGTTTGGGGTACAGGGTTAACATTCAGTACTTC. This sequence encodes CASSLGYRVNIQYF.

The gene calls are TRBV7-9 and TRBJ1-4; D perhaps matches TRBD1 (6 bases). The V end was cut by 5 bases, the J end by 7 bases, with 26 bases between. The CDR3 spans 18 residues. The germline V gene encodes CDR1 SEHNR and CDR2 FQNEAQ (reference sequence). The CDR3 DNA sequence: TGTGCCAGCAGCCCGGGGATGGACAGCGGGAGGTGGGGTGAAAAACTGTTTTTT. It translates to CASSPGMDSGRWGEKLFF.

The DNA of the CDR3 is TGTGCCTGGTCCAGACAGTTTAGCAATCAGCCCCAGCATTTT. It codes for CAWSRQFSNQPQHF. The rearrangement joins TRBV30 to TRBJ1-5; D might be TRBD1 (5 bases). This CDR3 spans 14 amino acids. Trimming took 5 bases from V and 0 from J, leaving 11 bases between them. Germline CDR1 is GTSNPN and CDR2 is SVGIG (reference sequence).

The CDR3 protein is CASSLAVGGATNEKLFF. The CDR3 DNA sequence: TGTGCCAGCAGCTTGGCCGTCGGTGGAGCAACTAATGAAAAACTGTTTTTT. The chain has TRBV5-5 and TRBJ1-4, with D unclear. Trimming pared 0 bases from V and 0 bases from J, leaving 12 bases between. From germline, CDR1 is SGHKS and CDR2 YYEKEE (reference sequence). CDR3 length: 17 amino acids.

This chain uses TRBV4-2 with TRBJ2-1, with 11 bases identical to TRBD2. Germline lookup yields CDR1 LGHNA and CDR2 YNFKEQ. V shed 0 bases, J shed 4 bases, and the junction held 5 bases outside the gene matches. The CDR3 sequence is 17 residues long. The CDR3 spells CASSQEAASGRYNEQFF. The CDR3 DNA sequence: TGTGCCAGCAGCCAAGAAGCCGCTAGCGGGAGGTACAATGAGCAGTTCTTC.

This chain uses TRBV11-2 with TRBJ2-1; 8 nucleotides line up with TRBD2. The CDR3 consists of 16 residues. CDR1 is SGHAT and CDR2 is FQNNGV in the germline V gene. The junction had 3 bases not matched to a gene; V was cut back by 2 bases and J by 0 bases. The CDR3 DNA reads as TGTGCCAGCAGCTTATCCAGCGGGAGCTCCTACAATGAGCAGTTCTTC. Amino acids: CASSLSSGSSYNEQFF.

The V gene is TRBV28, the J gene TRBJ2-7; D is unclear. Germline CDR1 and CDR2: MDHEN and SYDVKM. The CDR3 covers 10 residues. Trimming shortened V by 3 bases and J by 11 bases, and 8 bases separated the two germline ends. CDR3 nucleotide sequence: TGTGCCAGCAGTTTGGAGCGCGAGTACTTC. Its translation is CASSLEREYF.

The gene calls are TRBV28 and TRBJ2-3, with D maybe TRBD2 (7 bases). The germline V and J ends were trimmed by 3 bases and 1 base, with 11 bases remaining between them. The CDR3 loop spans 15 amino acids. Germline V gene data show CDR1 as MDHEN and CDR2 as SYDVKM. The CDR3 DNA reads TGTGCCAGCAGTTTGCGGGGGCAGGGCACAGATACGCAGTATTTT. Amino acid sequence: CASSLRGQGTDTQYF. The full variable domain, rest sourced from reference TRBV28 and TRBJ2-3, is DVKVTQSSRYLVKRTGEKVFLECVQDMDHENMFWYRQDPGLGLRLIYFSYDVKMKEKGDIPEGYSVSREKKERFSLILESASTNQTSMYLCASSLRGQGTDTQYFGPGTRLTVL.

The chain links TRBV7-9 to TRBJ1-3; D possibly corresponds to TRBD1 (6 bases). This CDR3 contains 16 residues. V was shortened by 3 bases and J by 2 bases, with 14 bases between the two germline ends. CDR1 and CDR2 from the germline V gene are SEHNR and FQNEAQ (reference sequence). This chain's CDR3 is CASSLPGDLAGNTIYF. CDR3 in DNA: TGTGCCAGCAGCTTGCCAGGGGACCTAGCTGGAAACACCATATATTTT.